A single T cell receptor (beta chain) is shown here with its context. Its specificity is unknown. The data stem from a study of blood T cells in healthy people across ages. Study outcomes and limitations: There were more naive CD4+ cells and higher diversity in long-lived donors than in aged donors.

With a J-beta primer mix and a sample-barcoded 5' primer, a second PCR ran about 7 to 11 cycles. One entry per CDR3 protein results from TCRdb running MiXCR on the 5' RACE reads. The sample consists of about 590,000 distinct CDR3 sequences, under 30% of them appearing once. The CDR3 totals 14 residues. Looked up from germline, CDR1 is MDHEN and CDR2 is SYDVKM. The J segment lost 4 bases and the V segment lost 8 bases, leaving 10 bases of the junction unmatched. The chain couples TRBV28 to TRBJ1-2, with 7 bases fitting TRBD1. This receptor was obtained from a woman older than 75 in good health. Sequenced material: blood. The CDR3 here is CASRTQGRGYGYTF. In nucleotides, the CDR3 is TGTGCCAGCCGTACACAGGGGAGAGGCTATGGCTACACCTTC.